This is a list of T cell receptor beta chains from one sample in a study of T cells in Graves' hyperthyroidism and ophthalmopathy. TCRdb reprocessed the multiplex PCR reads with MiXCR, giving one entry per CDR3 protein. Here the sample spans 500,000 to 650,000 distinct CDR3 sequences, over 15% being singletons. Specimen: blood. The receptors originated from a woman in her late teens or twenties with Graves' ophthalmopathy. CDR3s include the opening cysteine and the closing phenylalanine or tryptophan. A D gene is named only where the DNA matches it firmly.

V: TRBV6-5; J: TRBJ2-3; D: .; CDR3: CASSYSIRGAPGTDTQYF
V: TRBV28; J: TRBJ1-2; D: .; CDR3: CASSSVGLNYGYTF
V: TRBV28; J: TRBJ1-4; D: .; CDR3: CASSLEGDATNEKLFF
V: TRBV7-9; J: TRBJ1-6; D: TRBD1; CDR3: CASSLGQGGGSPLHF
V: TRBV28; J: TRBJ1-5; D: .; CDR3: CASSETGLGKPQHF
V: TRBV20-1; J: TRBJ2-5; D: TRBD2; CDR3: CSATRDYQQETQYF
V: TRBV5-1; J: TRBJ1-1; D: TRBD1; CDR3: CASSTRTGRGYTEAFF
V: TRBV7-9; J: TRBJ2-1; D: .; CDR3: CASSFLVEQFF
V: TRBV18; J: TRBJ1-1; D: .; CDR3: CASLQRQDTEAFF
V: TRBV15; J: TRBJ2-3; D: .; CDR3: CATSTGQSTDTQYF
V: TRBV19; J: TRBJ1-1; D: .; CDR3: CASSISGGVTEAFF
V: TRBV6-1; J: TRBJ1-5; D: .; CDR3: CASSRAPPKTEGSNQPQHF
V: TRBV20-1; J: TRBJ2-7; D: TRBD2; CDR3: CSVETSGMYEQYF
V: TRBV19; J: TRBJ1-1; D: .; CDR3: CASSIWPNTEAFF
V: TRBV30; J: TRBJ1-5; D: .; CDR3: CAWGFESRGSNQPQHF
V: TRBV7-2; J: TRBJ1-2; D: .; CDR3: CASSLSVANYGYTF
V: TRBV5-1; J: TRBJ1-1; D: .; CDR3: CASSLEGLGGNIAFF
V: TRBV30; J: TRBJ1-1; D: .; CDR3: CAWKTISSRNTEAFF
V: TRBV5-1; J: TRBJ2-3; D: .; CDR3: CASSLHHTDTQYF
V: TRBV20-1; J: TRBJ1-6; D: .; CDR3: CSARDTNSPLHF
V: TRBV19; J: TRBJ1-1; D: TRBD1; CDR3: CASRSHRGGNTEAFF
V: TRBV2; J: TRBJ2-1; D: .; CDR3: CASIGANGHEQFF
V: TRBV20-1; J: TRBJ2-5; D: .; CDR3: CSASGSFSETQYF
V: TRBV5-5; J: TRBJ2-2; D: TRBD2; CDR3: CASSLLAGVYTGELFF
V: TRBV2; J: TRBJ2-1; D: .; CDR3: CASRLDNEQFF
V: TRBV28; J: TRBJ2-6; D: TRBD1; CDR3: CASSSGQFSGANVLTF
V: TRBV28; J: TRBJ2-2; D: TRBD1; CDR3: CASSSPDRTGAGELFF
V: TRBV6-2/TRBV6-3; J: TRBJ1-1; D: TRBD1; CDR3: CASRAGTGGTEAFF
V: TRBV30; J: TRBJ1-2; D: TRBD1; CDR3: CAWGQGVSYGYTF
V: TRBV7-9; J: TRBJ2-7; D: TRBD1; CDR3: CASSSDRGLWYEQYF
V: TRBV11-2; J: TRBJ1-1; D: TRBD1; CDR3: CASSPVRDRGTEAFF
V: TRBV6-5; J: TRBJ2-7; D: TRBD2; CDR3: CASSYTAGLYEQYF
V: TRBV30; J: TRBJ2-5; D: TRBD1; CDR3: CAWGTGPQETQYF
V: TRBV7-8; J: TRBJ1-6; D: .; CDR3: CASSLKYPEIRNSPLHF
V: TRBV14; J: TRBJ2-3; D: .; CDR3: CASGGGPPGADTQYF
V: TRBV7-2; J: TRBJ2-1; D: .; CDR3: CASSFVSVSYNEQFF
V: TRBV30; J: TRBJ1-1; D: .; CDR3: CAWSVLLGALF
V: TRBV18; J: TRBJ2-1; D: TRBD1; CDR3: CASSPPARGPNEQFF
V: TRBV5-5; J: TRBJ1-1; D: .; CDR3: CASSFLQDTEAFF
V: TRBV30; J: TRBJ1-1; D: .; CDR3: CAWSSDTEAFF
V: TRBV24-1; J: TRBJ1-4; D: .; CDR3: CATSDPSEKLFF
V: TRBV20-1; J: TRBJ1-5; D: .; CDR3: CSARGITVSNQPQHF
V: TRBV29-1; J: TRBJ1-2; D: TRBD1; CDR3: CSVLKGARGYTF
V: TRBV28; J: TRBJ2-3; D: .; CDR3: CASRQGAGGADTQYF
V: TRBV7-3; J: TRBJ2-3; D: .; CDR3: CASSLKSRADTQYF
V: TRBV5-8; J: TRBJ2-3; D: .; CDR3: CASSFARGYTDTQYF
V: TRBV7-2; J: TRBJ2-2; D: .; CDR3: CASSLWGLTGELFF
V: TRBV12-3/TRBV12-4; J: TRBJ2-3; D: .; CDR3: CASSSGFGTDTQYF
V: TRBV15; J: TRBJ2-3; D: TRBD1; CDR3: CATTRGTGPTDTQYF
V: TRBV5-4; J: TRBJ2-5; D: .; CDR3: CASSIRNKETQYF
V: TRBV10-3; J: TRBJ2-7; D: .; CDR3: CAISESKTTADGFGEQYF
V: TRBV12-3/TRBV12-4; J: TRBJ2-7; D: .; CDR3: CASSLGTPAYEQYF
V: TRBV2; J: TRBJ1-3; D: .; CDR3: CASSWVATIYF
V: TRBV4-2; J: TRBJ2-6; D: .; CDR3: CASSLREGRSGANVLTF